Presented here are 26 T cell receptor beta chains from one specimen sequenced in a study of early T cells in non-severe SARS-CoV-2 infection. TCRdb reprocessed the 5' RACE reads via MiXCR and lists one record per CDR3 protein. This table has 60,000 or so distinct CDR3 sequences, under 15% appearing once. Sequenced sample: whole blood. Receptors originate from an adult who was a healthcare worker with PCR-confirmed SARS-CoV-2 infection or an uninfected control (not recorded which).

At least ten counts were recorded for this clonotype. CDR3 sequence (DNA): TGTGCCAGCAGATTAGGAGGGGGCGAGAGGTATGGCTACACCTTC. Protein: CASRLGGGERYGYTF. This sequence joins TRBV28 and TRBJ1-2; 7 nucleotides agree with TRBD1. There are 15 residues in the CDR3. V shed 6 bases and J 5 bases; nucleotides not matched to a gene: 12. The germline V gene encodes CDR1 MDHEN and CDR2 SYDVKM.

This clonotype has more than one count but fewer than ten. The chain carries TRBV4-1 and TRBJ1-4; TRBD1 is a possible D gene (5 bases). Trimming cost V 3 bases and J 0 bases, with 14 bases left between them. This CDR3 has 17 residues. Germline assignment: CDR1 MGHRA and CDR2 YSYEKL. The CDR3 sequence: CASSQTGTSATNEKLFF. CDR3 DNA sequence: TGCGCCAGCAGCCAGACCGGGACGTCTGCAACTAATGAAAAACTGTTTTTT.

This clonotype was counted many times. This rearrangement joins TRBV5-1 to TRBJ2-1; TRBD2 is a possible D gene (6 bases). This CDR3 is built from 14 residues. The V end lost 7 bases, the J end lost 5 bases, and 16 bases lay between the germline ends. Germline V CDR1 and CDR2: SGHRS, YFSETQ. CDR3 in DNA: TGCGCCAGCCGGGAGTTGGACAACCACAATGAGCAGTTCTTC. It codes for CASRELDNHNEQFF.

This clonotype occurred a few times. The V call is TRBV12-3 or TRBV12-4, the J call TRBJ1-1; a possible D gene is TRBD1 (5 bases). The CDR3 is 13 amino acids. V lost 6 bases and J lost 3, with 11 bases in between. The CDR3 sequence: CASSSLTDTEAFF. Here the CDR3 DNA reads TGTGCCAGCAGCAGTCTGACAGACACTGAAGCTTTCTTT.

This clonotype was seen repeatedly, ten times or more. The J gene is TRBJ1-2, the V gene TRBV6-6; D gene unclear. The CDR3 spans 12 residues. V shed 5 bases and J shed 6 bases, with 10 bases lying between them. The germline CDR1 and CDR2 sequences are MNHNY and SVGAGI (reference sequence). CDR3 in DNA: TGTGCCAGCAGTCGTGCAGAGCATGGCTACACCTTC. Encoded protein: CASSRAEHGYTF.

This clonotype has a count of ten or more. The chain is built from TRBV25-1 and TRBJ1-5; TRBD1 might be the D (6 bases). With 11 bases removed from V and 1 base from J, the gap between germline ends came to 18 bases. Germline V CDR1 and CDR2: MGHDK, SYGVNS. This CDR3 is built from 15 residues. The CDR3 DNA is TGTGCCTTAAAAGTTCTCACAGGGAGCAATCAGCCCCAGCATTTT. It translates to CALKVLTGSNQPQHF. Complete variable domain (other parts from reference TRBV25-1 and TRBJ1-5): EADIYQTPRYLVIGTGKKITLECSQTMGHDKMYWYQQDPGMELHLIHYSYGVNSTEKGDLSSESTVSRIRTEHFPLTLESARPSHTSQYLCALKVLTGSNQPQHFGDGTRLSIL.

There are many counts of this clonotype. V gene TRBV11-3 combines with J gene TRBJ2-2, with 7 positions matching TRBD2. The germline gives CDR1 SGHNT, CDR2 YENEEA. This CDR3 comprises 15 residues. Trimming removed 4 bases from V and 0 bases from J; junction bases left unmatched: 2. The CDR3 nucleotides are TGTGCCAGCAGCTGGAGCGGGACGAACACCGGGGAGCTGTTTTTT. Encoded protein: CASSWSGTNTGELFF.

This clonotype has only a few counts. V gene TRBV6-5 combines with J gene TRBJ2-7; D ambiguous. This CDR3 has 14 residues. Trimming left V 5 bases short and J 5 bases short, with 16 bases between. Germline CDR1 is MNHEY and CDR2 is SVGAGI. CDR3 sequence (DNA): TGTGCCAGCAGTCTAATTTGGAGCGTACACGAGCAGTACTTC. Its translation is CASSLIWSVHEQYF.

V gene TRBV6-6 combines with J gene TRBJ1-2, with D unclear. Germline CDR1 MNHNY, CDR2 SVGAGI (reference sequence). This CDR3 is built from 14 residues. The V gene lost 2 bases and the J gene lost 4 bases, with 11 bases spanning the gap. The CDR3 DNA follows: TGTGCCAGCAGTTACGACGATGCGACCTATGGCTACACCTTC. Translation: CASSYDDATYGYTF.

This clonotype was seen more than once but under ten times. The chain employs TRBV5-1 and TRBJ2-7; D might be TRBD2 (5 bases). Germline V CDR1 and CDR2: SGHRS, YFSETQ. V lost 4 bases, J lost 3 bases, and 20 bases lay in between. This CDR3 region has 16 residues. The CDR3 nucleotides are TGCGCCAGCAGCAGAGAGGGCACGGTTGCAAGCTACGAGCAGTACTTC. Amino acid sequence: CASSREGTVASYEQYF.

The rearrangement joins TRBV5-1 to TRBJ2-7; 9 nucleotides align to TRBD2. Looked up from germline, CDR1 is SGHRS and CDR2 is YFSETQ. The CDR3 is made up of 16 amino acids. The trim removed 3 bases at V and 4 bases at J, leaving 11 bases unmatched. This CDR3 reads CASSWTLAGDRYEQYF. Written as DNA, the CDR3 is TGCGCCAGCAGCTGGACTTTAGCGGGAGATCGATACGAGCAGTACTTC.

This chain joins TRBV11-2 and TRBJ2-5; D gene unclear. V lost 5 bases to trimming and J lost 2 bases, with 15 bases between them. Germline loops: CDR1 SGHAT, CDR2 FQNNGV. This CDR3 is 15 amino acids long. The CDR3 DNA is TGTGCCAGCAGCCACCGGGTCTCAAAACAAGAGACCCAGTACTTC. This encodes CASSHRVSKQETQYF.

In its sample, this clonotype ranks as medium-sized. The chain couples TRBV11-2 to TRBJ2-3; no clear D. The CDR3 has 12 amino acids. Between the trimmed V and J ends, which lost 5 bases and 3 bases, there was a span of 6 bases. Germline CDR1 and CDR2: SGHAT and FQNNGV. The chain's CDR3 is CASSGRTDTQYF. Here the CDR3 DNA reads TGTGCCAGCAGCGGTAGGACAGATACGCAGTATTTT. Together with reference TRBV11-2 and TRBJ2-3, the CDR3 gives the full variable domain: EAGVAQSPRYKIIEKRQSVAFWCNPISGHATLYWYQQILGQGPKLLIQFQNNGVVDDSQLPKDRFSAERLKGVDSTLKIQPAKLEDSAVYLCASSGRTDTQYFGPGTRLTVL.

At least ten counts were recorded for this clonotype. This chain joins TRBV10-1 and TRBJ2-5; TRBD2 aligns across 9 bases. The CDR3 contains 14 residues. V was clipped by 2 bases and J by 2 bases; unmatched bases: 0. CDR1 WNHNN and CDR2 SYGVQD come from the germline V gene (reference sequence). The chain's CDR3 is CASSEGLAQETQYF. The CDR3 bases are TGCGCCAGCAGTGAGGGACTAGCGCAAGAGACCCAGTACTTC.

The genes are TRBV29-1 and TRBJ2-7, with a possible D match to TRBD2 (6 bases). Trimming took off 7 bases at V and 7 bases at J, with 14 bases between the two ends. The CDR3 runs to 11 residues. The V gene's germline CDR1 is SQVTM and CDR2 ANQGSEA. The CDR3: CSADGTGEQYF. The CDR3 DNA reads TGCAGCGCGGATGGGACTGGGGAGCAGTACTTC.

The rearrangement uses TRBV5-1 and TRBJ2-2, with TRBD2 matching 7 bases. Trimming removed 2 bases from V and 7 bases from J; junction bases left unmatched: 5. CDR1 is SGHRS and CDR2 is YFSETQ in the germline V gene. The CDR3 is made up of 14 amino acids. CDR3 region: CASSLLASNGELFF. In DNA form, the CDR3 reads TGCGCCAGCAGCTTACTAGCGTCAAACGGGGAGCTGTTTTTT.

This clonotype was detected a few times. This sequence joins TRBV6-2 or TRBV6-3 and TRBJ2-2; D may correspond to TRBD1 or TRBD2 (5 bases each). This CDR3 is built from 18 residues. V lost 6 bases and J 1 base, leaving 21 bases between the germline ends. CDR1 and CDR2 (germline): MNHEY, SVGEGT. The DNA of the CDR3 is TGTGCCAGCAGGAAGGGGTTTTGGGAGACAGAGAACACCGGGGAGCTGTTTTTT. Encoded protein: CASRKGFWETENTGELFF.

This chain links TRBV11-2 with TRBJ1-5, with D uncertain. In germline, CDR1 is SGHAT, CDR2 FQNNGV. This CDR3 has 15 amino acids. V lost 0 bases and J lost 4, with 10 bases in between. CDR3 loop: CASSLERAPNQPQHF. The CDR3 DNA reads TGTGCCAGCAGCTTAGAAAGGGCACCTAATCAGCCCCAGCATTTT.

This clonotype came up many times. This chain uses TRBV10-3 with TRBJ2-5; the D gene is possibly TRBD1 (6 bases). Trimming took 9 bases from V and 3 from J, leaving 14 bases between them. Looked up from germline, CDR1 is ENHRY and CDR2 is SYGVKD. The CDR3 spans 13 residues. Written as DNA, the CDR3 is TGTGCCATAGCGACAGGCCGGGAAGAGACCCAGTACTTC. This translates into CAIATGREETQYF.

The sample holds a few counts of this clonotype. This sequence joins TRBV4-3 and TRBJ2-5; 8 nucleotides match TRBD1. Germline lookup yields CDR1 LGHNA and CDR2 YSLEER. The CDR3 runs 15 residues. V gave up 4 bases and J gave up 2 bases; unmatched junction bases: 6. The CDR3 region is CASSPGQGGQETQYF. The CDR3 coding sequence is TGCGCCAGCAGCCCCGGACAGGGAGGACAAGAGACCCAGTACTTC.

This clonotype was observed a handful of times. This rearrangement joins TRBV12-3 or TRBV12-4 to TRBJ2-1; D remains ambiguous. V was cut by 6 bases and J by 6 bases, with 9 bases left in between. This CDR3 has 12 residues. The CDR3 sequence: CASRPEVNEQFF. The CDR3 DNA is TGTGCCAGCAGACCCGAGGTCAATGAGCAGTTCTTC.

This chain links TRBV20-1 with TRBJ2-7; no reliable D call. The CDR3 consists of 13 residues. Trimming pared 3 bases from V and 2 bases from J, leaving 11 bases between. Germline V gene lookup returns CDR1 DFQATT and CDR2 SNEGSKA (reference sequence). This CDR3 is CSASWDTPYEQYF. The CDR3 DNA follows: TGCAGTGCTAGCTGGGATACCCCCTACGAGCAGTACTTC.

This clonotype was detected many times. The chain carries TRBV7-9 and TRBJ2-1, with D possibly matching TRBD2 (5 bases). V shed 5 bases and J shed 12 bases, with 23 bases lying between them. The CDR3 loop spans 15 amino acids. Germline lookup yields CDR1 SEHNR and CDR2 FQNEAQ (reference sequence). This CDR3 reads CASSGPGPERGMQFF. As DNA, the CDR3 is TGTGCCAGCAGCGGCCCTGGACCGGAACGAGGGATGCAGTTCTTC.

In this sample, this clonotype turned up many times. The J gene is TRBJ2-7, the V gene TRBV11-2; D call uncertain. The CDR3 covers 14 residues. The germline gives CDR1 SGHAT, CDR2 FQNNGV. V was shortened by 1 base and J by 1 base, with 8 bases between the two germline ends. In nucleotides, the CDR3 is TGTGCCAGCAGCTTAGCCCGGGCGTCCTACGAGCAGTACTTC. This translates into CASSLARASYEQYF.

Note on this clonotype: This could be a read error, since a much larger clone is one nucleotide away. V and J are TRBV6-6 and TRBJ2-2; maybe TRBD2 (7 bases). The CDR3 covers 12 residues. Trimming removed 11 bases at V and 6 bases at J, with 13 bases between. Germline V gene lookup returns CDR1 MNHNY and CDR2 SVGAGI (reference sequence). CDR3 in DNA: TGTGCCGTCTGGGGGGGCCCCGGGGAGCTGTTTTTT. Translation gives CAVWGGPGELFF.

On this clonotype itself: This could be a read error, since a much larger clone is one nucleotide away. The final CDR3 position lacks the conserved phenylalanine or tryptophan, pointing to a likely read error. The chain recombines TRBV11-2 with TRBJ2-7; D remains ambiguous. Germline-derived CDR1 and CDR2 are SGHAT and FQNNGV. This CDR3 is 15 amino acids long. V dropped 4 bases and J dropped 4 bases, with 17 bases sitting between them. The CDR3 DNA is TGTGCCAGCAGCTATAGGCCGGCGGCAGCTTACGAGCAGTACTCC. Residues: CASSYRPAAAYEQYS.